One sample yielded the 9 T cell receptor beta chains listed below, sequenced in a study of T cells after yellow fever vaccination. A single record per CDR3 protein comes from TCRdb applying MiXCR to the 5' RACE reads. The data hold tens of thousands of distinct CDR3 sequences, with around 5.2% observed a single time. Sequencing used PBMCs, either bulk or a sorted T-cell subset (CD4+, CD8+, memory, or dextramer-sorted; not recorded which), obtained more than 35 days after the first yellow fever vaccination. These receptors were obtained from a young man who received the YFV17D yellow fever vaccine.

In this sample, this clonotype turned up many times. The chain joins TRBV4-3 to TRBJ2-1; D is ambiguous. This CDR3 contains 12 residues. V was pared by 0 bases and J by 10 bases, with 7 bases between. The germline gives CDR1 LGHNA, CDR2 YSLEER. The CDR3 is CASSQDGGEQFF. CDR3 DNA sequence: TGCGCCAGCAGCCAAGATGGCGGAGAGCAGTTCTTC.

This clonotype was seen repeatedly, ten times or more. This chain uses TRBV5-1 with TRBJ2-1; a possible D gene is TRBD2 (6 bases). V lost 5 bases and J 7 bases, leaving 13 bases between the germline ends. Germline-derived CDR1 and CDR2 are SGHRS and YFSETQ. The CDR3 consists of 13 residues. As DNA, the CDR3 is TGCGCCAGCAGTCCCTACGGGGGAAATGAGCAGTTCTTC. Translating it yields CASSPYGGNEQFF.

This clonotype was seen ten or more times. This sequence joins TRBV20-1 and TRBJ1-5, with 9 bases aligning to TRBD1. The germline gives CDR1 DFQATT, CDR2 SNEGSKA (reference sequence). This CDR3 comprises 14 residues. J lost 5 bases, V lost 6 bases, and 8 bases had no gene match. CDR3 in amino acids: CSARDRVGHQPQHF. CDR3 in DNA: TGCAGTGCAAGGGACAGGGTAGGTCATCAGCCCCAGCATTTT.

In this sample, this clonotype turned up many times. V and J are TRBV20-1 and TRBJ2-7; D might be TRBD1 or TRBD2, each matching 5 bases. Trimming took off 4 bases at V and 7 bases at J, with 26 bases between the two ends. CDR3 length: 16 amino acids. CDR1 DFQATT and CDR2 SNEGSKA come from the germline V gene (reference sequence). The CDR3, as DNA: TGCAGTGCTATGGGGGAACGTTGGGGATCTCTACGTGAGCAGTACTTC. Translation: CSAMGERWGSLREQYF.

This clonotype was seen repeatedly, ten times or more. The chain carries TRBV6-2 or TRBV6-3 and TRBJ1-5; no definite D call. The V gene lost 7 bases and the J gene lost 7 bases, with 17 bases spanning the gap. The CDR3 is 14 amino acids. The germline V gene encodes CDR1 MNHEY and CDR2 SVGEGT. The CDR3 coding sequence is TGTGCCAGCACCGGCGGAGGGAGGGCCCAGCCCCAGCATTTT. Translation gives CASTGGGRAQPQHF.

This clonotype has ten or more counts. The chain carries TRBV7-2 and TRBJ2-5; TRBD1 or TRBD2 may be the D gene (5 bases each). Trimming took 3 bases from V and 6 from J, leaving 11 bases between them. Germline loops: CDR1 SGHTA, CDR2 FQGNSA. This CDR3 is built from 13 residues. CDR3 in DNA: TGTGCCAGCAGCTTGAGGGGCGAAAAGACCCAGTACTTC. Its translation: CASSLRGEKTQYF.

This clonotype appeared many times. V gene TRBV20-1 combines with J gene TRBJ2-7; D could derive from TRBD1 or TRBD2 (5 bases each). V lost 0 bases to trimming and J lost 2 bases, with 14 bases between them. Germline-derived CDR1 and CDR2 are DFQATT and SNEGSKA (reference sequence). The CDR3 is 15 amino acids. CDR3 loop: CSAREAVGVTYEQYV. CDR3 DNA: TGCAGTGCTAGAGAGGCCGTGGGGGTAACCTACGAGCAGTACGTC.

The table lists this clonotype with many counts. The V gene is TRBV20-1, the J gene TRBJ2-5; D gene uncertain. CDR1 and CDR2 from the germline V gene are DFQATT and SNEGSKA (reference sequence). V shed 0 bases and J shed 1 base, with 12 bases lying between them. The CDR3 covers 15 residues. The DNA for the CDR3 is TGCAGTGCTAGAGAGGGGTGGCTCTCCCAAGAGACCCAGTACTTC. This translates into CSAREGWLSQETQYF.

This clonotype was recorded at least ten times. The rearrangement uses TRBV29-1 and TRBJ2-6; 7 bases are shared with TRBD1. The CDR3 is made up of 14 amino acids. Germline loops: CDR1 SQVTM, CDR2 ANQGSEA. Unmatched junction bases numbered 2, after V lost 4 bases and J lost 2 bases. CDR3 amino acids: CSVADRAGANVLTF. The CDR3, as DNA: TGCAGCGTTGCCGACAGGGCTGGGGCCAACGTCCTGACTTTC.